Following are 12 T cell receptor beta chains from one sample sequenced in a study of T cell repertoires in aging, cancer and after chemotherapy. The template was genomic DNA from peripheral blood, not RNA. A mixed TRB-A/B primer pool amplified rearranged TRB by multiplex touch-down PCR. Each CDR3 protein gets one entry after TCRdb re-called the multiplex PCR reads with MiXCR. The sample holds about a thousand distinct CDR3 sequences, about 27% seen once. The sequenced sample consisted of blood. The origin of the receptors is a human donor with a blood cancer.

This clonotype qualifies as medium-sized. The V and J genes are TRBV20-1 and TRBJ2-1; 9 bases line up with TRBD2. CDR1 DFQATT and CDR2 SNEGSKA come from the germline V gene (reference sequence). Trimming took 1 base from V and 6 from J; bases not matched to a gene: 10. CDR3 size: 16 residues. CDR3 DNA sequence: TGCAGTGCTAGAGGCCCCAGCGGGAGGAGTCCCAATGAGCAGTTCTTC. It codes for CSARGPSGRSPNEQFF.

By sample share, this clonotype is large (0.1 to 1%). The chain carries TRBV13 and TRBJ2-3; 9 nucleotides line up with TRBD2. The length of the CDR3 is 15 residues. Trimming removed 9 bases from V and 4 bases from J; junction bases left unmatched: 11. Germline V gene sequence: CDR1 PRHDT, CDR2 FYEKMQ (reference sequence). The CDR3 loop reads CASRSGGRAADTQYF. As DNA, the CDR3 is TGTGCCAGTCGCTCGGGCGGGAGGGCCGCAGATACGCAGTATTTT. The full variable domain, completed using reference TRBV13 and TRBJ2-3, is AAGVIQSPRHLIKEKRETATLKCYPIPRHDTVYWYQQGPGQDPQFLISFYEKMQSDKGSIPDRFSAQQFSDYHSELNMSSLELGDSALYFCASRSGGRAADTQYFGPGTRLTVL.

By share, this clonotype ranks as medium-sized. The CDR3 is CSAPRAGSSGEQYF. The CDR3 DNA sequence: TGCAGTGCTCCCCGAGCGGGGAGCTCTGGCGAGCAGTACTTC. This chain links TRBV20-1 with TRBJ2-7; 7 bases map to TRBD2. V gave up 5 bases and J gave up 6 bases; unmatched junction bases: 13. The CDR3 loop spans 14 amino acids. Per germline, CDR1 DFQATT and CDR2 SNEGSKA (reference sequence).

This clonotype is deemed large (0.1 to 1%). The V call is TRBV7-6, the J call TRBJ2-5, with a tentative D call TRBD2 (6 bases). The germline V gene encodes CDR1 SGHVS and CDR2 FNYEAQ. V shed 2 bases and J shed 4 bases, with 14 bases lying between them. The CDR3 loop spans 15 amino acids. This CDR3 is CASSLLVGGGETQYF. The CDR3 nucleotides read TGTGCCAGCAGCTTACTAGTCGGGGGAGGAGAGACCCAGTACTTC.

This clonotype is judged large (0.1 to 1%). The rearrangement joins TRBV6-5 to TRBJ1-1; 8 bases are a match to TRBD1. V lost 6 bases and J lost 6; bases outside the gene matches: 9. CDR3 length: 14 residues. CDR1 is MNHEY, CDR2 SVGAGI, per germline. The CDR3 protein is CASSSSWTGSEAFF. The CDR3 DNA reads as TGTGCCAGCAGCTCAAGCTGGACAGGGTCTGAAGCTTTCTTT.

By share, this clonotype counts as large. This rearrangement joins TRBV29-1 to TRBJ2-7; 9 bases align to TRBD1. This CDR3 is built from 13 residues. CDR1 is SQVTM, CDR2 ANQGSEA, per germline. V was clipped by 6 bases and J by 1 base; unmatched bases: 4. CDR3 in DNA: TGCAGCGTAGGACAGGGGATTTCCTACGAGCAGTACTTC. This sequence encodes CSVGQGISYEQYF.

Judged by abundance, this clonotype is large (0.1 to 1%). The chain has TRBV10-3 and TRBJ2-7; D remains unclear. V was clipped by 4 bases and J by 4 bases, with 8 bases between them. Germline CDR1 reads ENHRY; CDR2 reads SYGVKD. The CDR3 has 12 residues. CDR3 sequence reads: CAISARRYEQYF. CDR3 coding DNA: TGTGCCATCAGTGCCCGCCGGTACGAGCAGTACTTC.

The chain combines TRBV19 with TRBJ1-2; 7 nucleotides line up with TRBD1. V shed 3 bases, J shed 7 bases, and the junction held 8 bases outside the gene matches. Germline V CDR1 and CDR2: LNHDA, SQIVND (reference sequence). The CDR3 consists of 14 residues. The CDR3 is CASSMDRTRGGYTF. The CDR3 DNA is TGTGCCAGTAGTATGGACAGGACCCGCGGTGGCTACACCTTC.

This clonotype is classed as medium-sized. The chain recombines TRBV19 with TRBJ1-1; tentative D call: TRBD1 (6 bases). The V end lost 8 bases, the J end lost 4 bases, and 17 bases lay between the germline ends. The CDR3 extends over 14 amino acids. Germline V gives CDR1 LNHDA, CDR2 SQIVND (reference sequence). CDR3 DNA: TGTGCCAGTCAACAGGGACTCGAATCCACTGAAGCTTTCTTT. It codes for CASQQGLESTEAFF. The entire variable domain, with the rest obtained from reference TRBV19 and TRBJ1-1, is as follows: DGGITQSPKYLFRKEGQNVTLSCEQNLNHDAMYWYRQDPGQGLRLIYYSQIVNDFQKGDIAEGYSVSREKKESFPLTVTSAQKNPTAFYLCASQQGLESTEAFFGQGTRLTVV.

CDR3 coding DNA: TGTGCCAGCACCGGGACAGGGGGGGCAGATACGCAGTATTTT. It is translated as CASTGTGGADTQYF. The rearrangement joins TRBV27 to TRBJ2-3; 11 nucleotides align to TRBD1. The CDR3 is made up of 14 amino acids. After removal of 7 bases from V and 4 bases from J, the junction contained 4 bases not matched to a gene. Germline V gives CDR1 MNHEY, CDR2 SMNVEV (reference sequence).

This clonotype was counted only a few times. The chain uses TRBV20-1 and TRBJ1-1; 7 bases match TRBD1. Germline assignment: CDR1 DFQATT and CDR2 SNEGSKA (reference sequence). V was clipped by 1 base and J by 0 bases; unmatched bases: 11. CDR3 length: 17 amino acids. The DNA for the CDR3 is TGCAGTGCTAGAGGCTACCGATCCGGGACAGTGAACACTGAAGCTTTCTTT. This codes for CSARGYRSGTVNTEAFF.

This rearrangement joins TRBV6-5 to TRBJ2-7; TRBD2 matches 10 bases. The CDR3 is 15 residues long. The ends lost 6 bases at V and 0 bases at J; junction bases unmatched: 5. Per the germline V gene, CDR1 is MNHEY and CDR2 is SVGAGI. CDR3 bases: TGTGCCAGCAGGGACTCTAGCGGGAGCTCCTACGAGCAGTACTTC. As protein: CASRDSSGSSYEQYF.